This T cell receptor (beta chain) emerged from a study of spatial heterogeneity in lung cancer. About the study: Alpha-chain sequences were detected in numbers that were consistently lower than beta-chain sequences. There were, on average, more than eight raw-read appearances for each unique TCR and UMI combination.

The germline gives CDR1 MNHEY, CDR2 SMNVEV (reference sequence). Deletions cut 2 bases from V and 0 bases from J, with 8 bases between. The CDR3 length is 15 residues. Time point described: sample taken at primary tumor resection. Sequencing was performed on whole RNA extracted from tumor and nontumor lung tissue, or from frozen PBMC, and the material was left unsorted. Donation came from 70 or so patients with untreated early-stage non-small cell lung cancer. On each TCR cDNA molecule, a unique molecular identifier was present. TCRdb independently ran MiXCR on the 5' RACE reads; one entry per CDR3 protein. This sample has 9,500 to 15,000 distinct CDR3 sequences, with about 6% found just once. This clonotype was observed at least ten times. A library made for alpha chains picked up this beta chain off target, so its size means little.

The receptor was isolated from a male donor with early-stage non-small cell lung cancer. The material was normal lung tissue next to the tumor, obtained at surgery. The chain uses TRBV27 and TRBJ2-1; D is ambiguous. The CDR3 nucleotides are TGTGCCAGCAGTTTAACTGGCCCCTCCTACAATGAGCAGTTCTTC. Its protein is CASSLTGPSYNEQFF.